This record covers a single T cell receptor (beta chain). The antigen remains unidentified. This sample was taken from a study of blood T cells in healthy people across ages. Each donor supplied approximately 10 milliliters of peripheral blood. Germline V gives CDR1 LGHDT, CDR2 YNNKEL (reference sequence). CDR3 size: 13 residues. V was cut by 6 bases and J by 6 bases, with 14 bases left in between. The use of a sample-barcoded 5' primer and a J-beta primer mix characterized a second PCR of roughly 6 to 11 cycles. TCRdb reanalysed the 5' RACE reads using MiXCR and keeps one entry per CDR3 protein. The repertoire holds about 1.5 million distinct CDR3 sequences, 42% seen once, with 7.9% in the top ten. Study outcomes and limitations: A roughly linear age-dependent decrease characterized TCR beta diversity per million T cells. Unsorted PBMC material precluded a definitive naive versus antigen-experienced comparison.

This clonotype was sampled from a woman in her late teens or twenties in good health. Sample: blood. The chain joins TRBV3-1 to TRBJ1-1, with D perhaps matching TRBD1 (5 bases). CDR3 sequence (DNA): TGTGCCAGCAGTCGTACAGGTACCGCTGAAGCTTTCTTT. This translates into CASSRTGTAEAFF.